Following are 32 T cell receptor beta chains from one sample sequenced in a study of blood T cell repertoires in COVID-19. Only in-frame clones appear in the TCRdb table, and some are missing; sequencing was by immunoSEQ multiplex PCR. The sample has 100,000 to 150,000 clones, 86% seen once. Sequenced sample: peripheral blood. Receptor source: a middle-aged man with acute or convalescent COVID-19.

The CDR3 reads CAWSVTEGQPQHF. The CDR3 bases are TGTGCCTGGAGTGTAACGGAGGGTCAGCCCCAGCATTTT. V gene TRBV30 combines with J gene TRBJ1-5; D remains unclear. CDR1 is GTSNPN and CDR2 is SVGIG in the germline V gene (reference sequence). Trimming pared 0 bases from V and 6 bases from J, leaving 9 bases between. The CDR3 loop spans 13 amino acids.

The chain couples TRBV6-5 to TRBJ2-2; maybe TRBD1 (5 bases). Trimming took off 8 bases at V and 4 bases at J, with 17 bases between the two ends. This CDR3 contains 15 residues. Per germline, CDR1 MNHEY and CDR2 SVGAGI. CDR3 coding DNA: TGTGCCAGCCGGCAGCCAGGGCTGGGCACCGGGGAGCTGTTTTTT. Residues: CASRQPGLGTGELFF.

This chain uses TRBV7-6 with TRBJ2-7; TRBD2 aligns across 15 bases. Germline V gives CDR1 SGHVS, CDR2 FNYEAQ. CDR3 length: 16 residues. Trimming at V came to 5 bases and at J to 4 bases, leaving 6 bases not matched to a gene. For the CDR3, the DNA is TGTGCCAGCAGCCAGGGACTAGCGGGAGGTCGATACGAGCAGTACTTC. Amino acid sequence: CASSQGLAGGRYEQYF.

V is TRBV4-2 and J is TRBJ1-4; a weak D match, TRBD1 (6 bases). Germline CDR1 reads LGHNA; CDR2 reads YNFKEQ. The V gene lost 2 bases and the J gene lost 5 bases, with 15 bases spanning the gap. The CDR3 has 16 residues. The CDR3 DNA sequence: TGTGCCAGCAGCCAACCCCGGACAGATTCGAATGAAAAACTGTTTTTT. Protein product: CASSQPRTDSNEKLFF.

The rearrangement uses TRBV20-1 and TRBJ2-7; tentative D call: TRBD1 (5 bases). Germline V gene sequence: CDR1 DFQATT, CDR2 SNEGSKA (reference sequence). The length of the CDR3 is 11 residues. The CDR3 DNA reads TGCAGCGGAAGGTGGGGCGAAAAACAGTACTTC. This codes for CSGRWGEKQYF.

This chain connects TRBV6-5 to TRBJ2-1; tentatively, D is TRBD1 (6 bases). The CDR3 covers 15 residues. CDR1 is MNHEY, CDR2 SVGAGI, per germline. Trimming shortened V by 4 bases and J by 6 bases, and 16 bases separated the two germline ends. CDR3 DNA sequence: TGTGCCAGCAGTTTGTTCGGACAGTGGGGCAATGAGCAGTTCTTC. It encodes CASSLFGQWGNEQFF.

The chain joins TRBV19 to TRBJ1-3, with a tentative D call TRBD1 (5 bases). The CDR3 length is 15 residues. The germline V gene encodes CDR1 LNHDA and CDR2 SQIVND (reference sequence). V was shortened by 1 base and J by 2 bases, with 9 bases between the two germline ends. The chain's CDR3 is CASSIARVAGNTIYF. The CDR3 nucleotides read TGTGCCAGTAGTATAGCCAGGGTTGCTGGAAACACCATATATTTT.

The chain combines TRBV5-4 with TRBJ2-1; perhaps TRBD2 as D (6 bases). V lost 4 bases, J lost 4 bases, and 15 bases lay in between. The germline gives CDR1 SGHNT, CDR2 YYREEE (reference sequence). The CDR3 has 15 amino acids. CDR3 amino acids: CASSQGGTLYNEQFF. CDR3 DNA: TGTGCCAGCAGCCAGGGCGGGACCCTGTACAATGAGCAGTTCTTC.

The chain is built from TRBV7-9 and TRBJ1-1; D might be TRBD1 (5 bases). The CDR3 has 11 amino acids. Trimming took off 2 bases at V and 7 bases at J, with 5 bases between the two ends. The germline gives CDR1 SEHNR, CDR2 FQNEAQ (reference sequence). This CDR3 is CASSLQGEAFF. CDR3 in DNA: TGTGCCAGCAGCTTACAGGGTGAAGCTTTCTTT.

CDR3 DNA: TGTGCCAGCAGTGAGGACAGGTCTGACTATAATTCACCCCTCCACTTT. It yields the protein CASSEDRSDYNSPLHF. This chain links TRBV2 with TRBJ1-6, with 7 bases matching TRBD1. Per the germline V gene, CDR1 is SNHLY and CDR2 is FYNNEI. The CDR3 is made up of 16 amino acids. J was trimmed by 3 bases and V by 3 bases; bases with no gene match: 5.

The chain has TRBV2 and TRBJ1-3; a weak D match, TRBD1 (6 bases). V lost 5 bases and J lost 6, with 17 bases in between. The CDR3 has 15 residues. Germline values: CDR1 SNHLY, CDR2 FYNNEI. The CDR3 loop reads CASSSRGTLINTIYF. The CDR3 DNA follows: TGTGCCAGCAGTTCCCGTGGGACACTCATAAACACCATATATTTT.

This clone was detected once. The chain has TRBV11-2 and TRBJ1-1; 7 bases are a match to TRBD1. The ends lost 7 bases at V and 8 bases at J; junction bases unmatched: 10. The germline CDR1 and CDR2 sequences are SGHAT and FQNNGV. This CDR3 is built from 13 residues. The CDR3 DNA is TGTGCCAGCATCCTTCAACCGGGACAGGAAGCTTTCTTT. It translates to CASILQPGQEAFF.

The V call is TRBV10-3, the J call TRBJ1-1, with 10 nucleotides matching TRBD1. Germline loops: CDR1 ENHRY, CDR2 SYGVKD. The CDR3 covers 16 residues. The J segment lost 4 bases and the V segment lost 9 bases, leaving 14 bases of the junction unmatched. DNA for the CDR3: TGTGCCATTAGAGGCTGGACAGGGGGTCCGAGCACTGAAGCTTTCTTT. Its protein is CAIRGWTGGPSTEAFF.

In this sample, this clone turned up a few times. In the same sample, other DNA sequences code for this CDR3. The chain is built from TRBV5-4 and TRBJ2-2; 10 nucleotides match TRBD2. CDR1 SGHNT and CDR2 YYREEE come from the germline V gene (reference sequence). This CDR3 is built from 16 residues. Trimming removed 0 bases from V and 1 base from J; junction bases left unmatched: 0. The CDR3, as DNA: TGTGCCAGCAGCTTGGGACTAGCGGGGAACACCGGGGAGCTGTTTTTT. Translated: CASSLGLAGNTGELFF.

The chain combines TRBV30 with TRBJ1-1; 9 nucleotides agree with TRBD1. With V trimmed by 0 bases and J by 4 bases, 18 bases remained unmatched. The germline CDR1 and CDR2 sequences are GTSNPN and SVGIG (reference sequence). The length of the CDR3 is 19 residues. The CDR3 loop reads CAWSVLRTGDIFGGTEAFF. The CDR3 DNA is TGTGCCTGGAGTGTCTTGAGGACAGGGGATATTTTTGGTGGCACTGAAGCTTTCTTT.

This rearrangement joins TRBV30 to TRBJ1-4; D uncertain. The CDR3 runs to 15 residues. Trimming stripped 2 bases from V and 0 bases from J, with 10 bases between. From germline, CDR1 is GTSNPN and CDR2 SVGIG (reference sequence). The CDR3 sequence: CAWSPPVATNEKLFF. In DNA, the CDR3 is TGTGCCTGGAGTCCTCCGGTTGCAACTAATGAAAAACTGTTTTTT.

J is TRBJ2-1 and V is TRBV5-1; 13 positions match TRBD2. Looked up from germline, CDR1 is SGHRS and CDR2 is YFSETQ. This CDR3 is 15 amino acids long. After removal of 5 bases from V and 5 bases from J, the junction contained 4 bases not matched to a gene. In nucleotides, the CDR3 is TGCGCCAGCAGACTAGCGGGAGGGCCAGACAATGAGCAGTTCTTC. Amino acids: CASRLAGGPDNEQFF.

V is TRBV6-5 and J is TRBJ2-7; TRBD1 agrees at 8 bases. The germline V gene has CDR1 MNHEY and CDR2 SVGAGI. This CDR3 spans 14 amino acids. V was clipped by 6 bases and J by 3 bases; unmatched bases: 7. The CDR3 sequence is CASRKGQDSYEQYF. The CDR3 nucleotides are TGTGCCAGCAGAAAGGGACAGGACAGCTACGAGCAGTACTTC.

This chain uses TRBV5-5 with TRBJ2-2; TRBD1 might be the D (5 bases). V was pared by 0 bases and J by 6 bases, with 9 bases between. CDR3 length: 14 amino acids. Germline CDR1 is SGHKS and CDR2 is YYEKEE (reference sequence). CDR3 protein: CASSLEGWAGELFF. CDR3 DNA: TGTGCCAGCAGCTTGGAGGGGTGGGCCGGGGAGCTGTTTTTT.

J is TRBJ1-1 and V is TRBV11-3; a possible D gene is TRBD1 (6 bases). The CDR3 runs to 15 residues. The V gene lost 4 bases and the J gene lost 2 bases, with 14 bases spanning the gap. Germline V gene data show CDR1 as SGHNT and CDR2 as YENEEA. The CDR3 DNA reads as TGTGCCAGCAGCTCATCCAGGGGCCCCAACACTGAAGCTTTCTTT. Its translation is CASSSSRGPNTEAFF.

DNA for the CDR3: TGTGCCAGCGGGGAGGAAAAACTGTTTTTT. Protein product: CASGEEKLFF. The V and J genes are TRBV9 and TRBJ1-4, with D hard to call. The germline V and J ends were trimmed by 7 bases and 8 bases, with 6 bases remaining between them. This CDR3 has 10 amino acids. The germline V gene encodes CDR1 SGDLS and CDR2 YYNGEE.

Here the CDR3 reads CASSLYLAGRQETQYF. The CDR3 nucleotides read TGTGCCAGCAGCTTGTATTTAGCAGGGCGGCAAGAGACCCAGTACTTC. The gene calls are TRBV5-4 and TRBJ2-5; tentative D call: TRBD1 (5 bases). The CDR3 covers 16 residues. In germline, CDR1 is SGHNT, CDR2 YYREEE (reference sequence). The V gene lost 1 base and the J gene lost 2 bases, with 15 bases spanning the gap. The variable domain in full, completed from reference TRBV5-4 and TRBJ2-5, reads ETGVTQSPTHLIKTRGQQVTLRCSSQSGHNTVSWYQQALGQGPQFIFQYYREEENGRGNFPPRFSGLQFPNYSSELNVNALELDDSALYLCASSLYLAGRQETQYFGPGTRLLVL.

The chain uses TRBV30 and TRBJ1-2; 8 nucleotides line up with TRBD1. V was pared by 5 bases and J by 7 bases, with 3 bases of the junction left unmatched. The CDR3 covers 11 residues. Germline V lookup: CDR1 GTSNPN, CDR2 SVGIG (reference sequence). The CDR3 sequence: CAWGTGAGYTF. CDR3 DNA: TGTGCCTGGGGGACAGGCGCTGGCTACACCTTC.

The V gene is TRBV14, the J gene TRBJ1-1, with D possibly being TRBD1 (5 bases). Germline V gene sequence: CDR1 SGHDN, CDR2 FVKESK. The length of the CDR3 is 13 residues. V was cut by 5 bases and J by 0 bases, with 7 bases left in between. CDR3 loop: CASSADMNTEAFF. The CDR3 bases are TGTGCCAGCAGCGCGGACATGAACACTGAAGCTTTCTTT.

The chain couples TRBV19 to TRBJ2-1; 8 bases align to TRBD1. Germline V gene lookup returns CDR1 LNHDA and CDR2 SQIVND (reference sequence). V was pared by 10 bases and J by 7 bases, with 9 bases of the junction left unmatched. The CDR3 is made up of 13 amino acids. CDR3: CATQQGVVNEQFF. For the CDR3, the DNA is TGTGCCACCCAACAGGGGGTAGTAAATGAGCAGTTCTTC. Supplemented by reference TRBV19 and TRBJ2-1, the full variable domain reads DGGITQSPKYLFRKEGQNVTLSCEQNLNHDAMYWYRQDPGQGLRLIYYSQIVNDFQKGDIAEGYSVSREKKESFPLTVTSAQKNPTAFYLCATQQGVVNEQFFGPGTRLTVL.

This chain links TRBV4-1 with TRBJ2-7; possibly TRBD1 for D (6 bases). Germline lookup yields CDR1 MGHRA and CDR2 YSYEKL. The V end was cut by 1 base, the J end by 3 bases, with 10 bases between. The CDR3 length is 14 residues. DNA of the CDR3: TGCGCCAGCAGCCAAGCCCCGGGACACTACGAGCAGTACTTC. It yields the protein CASSQAPGHYEQYF.

DNA of the CDR3: TGTGCCAGCAACTATCGATCTAGATCCGGGGAGCTGTTTTTT. Protein product: CASNYRSRSGELFF. The V gene is TRBV19, the J gene TRBJ2-2; D is unclear. Germline assignment: CDR1 LNHDA and CDR2 SQIVND (reference sequence). This CDR3 has 14 residues. V lost 9 bases to trimming and J lost 6 bases, with 17 bases between them. Full variable domain (missing parts from reference TRBV19 and TRBJ2-2): DGGITQSPKYLFRKEGQNVTLSCEQNLNHDAMYWYRQDPGQGLRLIYYSQIVNDFQKGDIAEGYSVSREKKESFPLTVTSAQKNPTAFYLCASNYRSRSGELFFGEGSRLTVL.

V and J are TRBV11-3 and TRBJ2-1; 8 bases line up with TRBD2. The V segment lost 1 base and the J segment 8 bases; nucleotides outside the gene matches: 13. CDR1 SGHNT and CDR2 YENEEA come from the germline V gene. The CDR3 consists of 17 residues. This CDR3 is CASSLGRREEKVDEQFF. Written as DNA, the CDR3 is TGTGCCAGCAGCTTAGGACGGCGGGAGGAAAAGGTGGATGAGCAGTTCTTC.

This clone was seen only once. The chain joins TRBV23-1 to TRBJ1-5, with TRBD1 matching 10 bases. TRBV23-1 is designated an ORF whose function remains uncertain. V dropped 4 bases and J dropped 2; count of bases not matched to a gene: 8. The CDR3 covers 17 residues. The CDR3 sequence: CASSPFSGTGGNQPQHF. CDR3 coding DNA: TGCGCCAGCAGTCCATTTTCCGGGACAGGGGGCAATCAGCCCCAGCATTTT.

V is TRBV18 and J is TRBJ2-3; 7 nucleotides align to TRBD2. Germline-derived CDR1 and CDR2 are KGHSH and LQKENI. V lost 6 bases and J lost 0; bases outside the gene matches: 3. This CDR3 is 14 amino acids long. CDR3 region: CASSTGGSTDTQYF. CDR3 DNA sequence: TGTGCCAGCTCGACGGGGGGAAGCACAGATACGCAGTATTTT. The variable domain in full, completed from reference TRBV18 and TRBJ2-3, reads NAGVMQNPRHLVRRRGQEARLRCSPMKGHSHVYWYRQLPEEGLKFMVYLQKENIIDESGMPKERFSAEFPKEGPSILRIQQVVRGDSAAYFCASSTGGSTDTQYFGPGTRLTVL.

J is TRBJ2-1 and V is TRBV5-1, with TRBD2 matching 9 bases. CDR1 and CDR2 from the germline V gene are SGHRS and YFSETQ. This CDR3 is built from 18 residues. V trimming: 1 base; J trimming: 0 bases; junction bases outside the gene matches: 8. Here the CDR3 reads CASSLISGGPSSYNEQFF. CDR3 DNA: TGCGCCAGCAGCTTGATTAGCGGGGGCCCGAGCTCCTACAATGAGCAGTTCTTC.

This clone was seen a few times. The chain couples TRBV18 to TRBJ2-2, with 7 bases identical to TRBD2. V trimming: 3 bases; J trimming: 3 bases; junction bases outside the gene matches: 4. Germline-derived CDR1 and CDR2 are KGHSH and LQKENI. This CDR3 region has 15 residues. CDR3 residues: CASSPAGEDTGELFF. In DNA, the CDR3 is TGTGCCAGCTCACCGGCGGGGGAGGACACCGGGGAGCTGTTTTTT.